The sequence of this T cell receptor (beta chain) was determined in a study of T-cell reconstitution after alpha-beta-depleted transplantation in children. Researchers prepared the TCRbeta library using unique molecular identifiers, the study reports. MiXCR, run by TCRdb on the PCR reads, gives a single entry per CDR3 protein. The sample gives about 540,000 distinct CDR3 sequences, approximately 16% of which show up once; approximately 3% is in the top ten. V was shortened by 0 bases and J by 0 bases, with 13 bases between the two germline ends. CDR1 is KGHDR and CDR2 is SFDVKD in the germline V gene. The CDR3 runs 18 residues.

The V and J genes are TRBV24-1 and TRBJ2-2; D might be TRBD1 (5 bases). Sequencing used PBMCs from the stem cell graft donor, obtained from the stem cell graft. The TCR sequence derives from a human donor who donated a stem cell graft to a child with acute lymphoblastic leukemia. The CDR3 region has the DNA TGTGCCACCAGTGATTTGAACAAGGGGCGAGCGAACACCGGGGAGCTGTTTTTT. Its translation: CATSDLNKGRANTGELFF.